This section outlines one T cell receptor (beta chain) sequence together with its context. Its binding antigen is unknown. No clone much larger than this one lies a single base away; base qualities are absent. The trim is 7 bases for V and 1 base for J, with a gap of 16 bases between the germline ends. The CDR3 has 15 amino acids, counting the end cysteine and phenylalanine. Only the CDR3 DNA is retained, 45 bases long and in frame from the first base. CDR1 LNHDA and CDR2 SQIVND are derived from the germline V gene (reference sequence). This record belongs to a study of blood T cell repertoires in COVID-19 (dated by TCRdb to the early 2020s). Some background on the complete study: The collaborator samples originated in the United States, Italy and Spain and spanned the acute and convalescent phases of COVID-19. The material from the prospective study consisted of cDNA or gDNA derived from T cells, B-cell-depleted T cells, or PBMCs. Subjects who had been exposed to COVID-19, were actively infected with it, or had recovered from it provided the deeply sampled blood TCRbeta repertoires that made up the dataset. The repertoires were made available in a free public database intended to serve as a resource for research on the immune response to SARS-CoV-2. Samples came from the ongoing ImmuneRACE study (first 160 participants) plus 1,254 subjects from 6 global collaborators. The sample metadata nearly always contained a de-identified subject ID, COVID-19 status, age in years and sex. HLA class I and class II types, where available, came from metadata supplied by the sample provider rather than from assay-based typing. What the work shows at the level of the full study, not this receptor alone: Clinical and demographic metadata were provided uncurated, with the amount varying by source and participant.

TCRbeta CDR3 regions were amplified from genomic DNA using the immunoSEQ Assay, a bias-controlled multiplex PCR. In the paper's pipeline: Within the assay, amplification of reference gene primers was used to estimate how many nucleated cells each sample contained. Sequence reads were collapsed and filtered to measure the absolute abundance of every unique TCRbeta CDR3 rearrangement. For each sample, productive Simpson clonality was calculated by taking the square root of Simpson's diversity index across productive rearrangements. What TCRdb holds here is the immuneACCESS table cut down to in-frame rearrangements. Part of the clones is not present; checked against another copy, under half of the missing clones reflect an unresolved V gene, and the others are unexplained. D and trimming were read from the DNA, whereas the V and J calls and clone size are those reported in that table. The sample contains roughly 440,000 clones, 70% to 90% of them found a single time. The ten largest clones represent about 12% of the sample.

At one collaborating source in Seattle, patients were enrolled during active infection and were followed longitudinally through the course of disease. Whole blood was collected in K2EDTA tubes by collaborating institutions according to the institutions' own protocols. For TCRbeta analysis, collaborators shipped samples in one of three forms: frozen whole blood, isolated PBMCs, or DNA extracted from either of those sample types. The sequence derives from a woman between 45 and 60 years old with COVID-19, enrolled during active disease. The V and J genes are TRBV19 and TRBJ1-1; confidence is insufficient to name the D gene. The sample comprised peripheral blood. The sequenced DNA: TGTGCCAGTACCCCAGCAGGACTACCGAACACTGAAGCTTTCTTT. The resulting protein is CASTPAGLPNTEAFF. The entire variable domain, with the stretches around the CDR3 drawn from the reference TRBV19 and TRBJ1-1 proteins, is DGGITQSPKYLFRKEGQNVTLSCEQNLNHDAMYWYRQDPGQGLRLIYYSQIVNDFQKGDIAEGYSVSREKKESFPLTVTSAQKNPTAFYLCASTPAGLPNTEAFFGQGTRLTVV.